This T cell receptor (beta chain) was found in a study of identical twins. Whole-study results and caveats: Abundant cord blood beta clonotypes carried fewer insertions; memory repertoires showed none.

One entry per CDR3 protein results from TCRdb running MiXCR on the 5' RACE reads. The table includes 250,000 or so distinct CDR3 sequences, 5.5% to 7% detected once. In this sample, this clonotype turned up a few times. What it binds is unknown. These same records also appear under a second study, on yellow fever vaccine responses in identical twins.

Sequencing input: memory (CD45RO+) T cells sorted from blood. The source is a young woman in good health.

The CDR3 nucleotides are TGCAGTGCTGGCCCTGGGACTAGCGCCCCGGGTGGGCAGTACTTC. This gives the protein CSAGPGTSAPGGQYF. The chain carries TRBV20-1 and TRBJ2-7; TRBD2 matches at 10 bases. The V and J ends lost 5 bases and 9 bases, in that order; junction bases with no gene match: 16. The CDR3 runs 15 residues. CDR1 is DFQATT, CDR2 SNEGSKA, per germline (reference sequence).